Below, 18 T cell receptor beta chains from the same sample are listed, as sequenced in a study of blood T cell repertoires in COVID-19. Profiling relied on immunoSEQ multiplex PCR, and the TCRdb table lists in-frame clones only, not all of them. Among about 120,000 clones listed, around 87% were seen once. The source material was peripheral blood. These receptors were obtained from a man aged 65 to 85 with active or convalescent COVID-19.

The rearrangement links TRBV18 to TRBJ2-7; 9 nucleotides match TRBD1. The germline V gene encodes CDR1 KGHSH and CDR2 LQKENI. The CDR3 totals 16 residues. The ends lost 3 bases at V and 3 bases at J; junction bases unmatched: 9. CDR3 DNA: TGTGCCAGCTCACCTGCCGGGACAGGGAAAGGCTACGAGCAGTACTTC. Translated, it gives CASSPAGTGKGYEQYF.

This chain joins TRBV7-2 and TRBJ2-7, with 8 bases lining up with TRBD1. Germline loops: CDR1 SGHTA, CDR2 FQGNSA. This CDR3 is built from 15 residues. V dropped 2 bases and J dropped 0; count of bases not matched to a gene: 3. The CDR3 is CASSLQTGASYEQYF. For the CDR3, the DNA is TGTGCCAGCAGCTTACAGACAGGGGCCTCCTACGAGCAGTACTTC.

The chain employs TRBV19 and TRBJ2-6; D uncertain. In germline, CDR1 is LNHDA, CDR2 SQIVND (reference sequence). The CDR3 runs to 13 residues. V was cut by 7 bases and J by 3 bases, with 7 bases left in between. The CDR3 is CASMSVGANVLTF. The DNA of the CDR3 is TGTGCCAGTATGTCCGTTGGGGCCAACGTCCTGACTTTC. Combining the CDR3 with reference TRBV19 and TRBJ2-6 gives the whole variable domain DGGITQSPKYLFRKEGQNVTLSCEQNLNHDAMYWYRQDPGQGLRLIYYSQIVNDFQKGDIAEGYSVSREKKESFPLTVTSAQKNPTAFYLCASMSVGANVLTFGAGSRLTVL.

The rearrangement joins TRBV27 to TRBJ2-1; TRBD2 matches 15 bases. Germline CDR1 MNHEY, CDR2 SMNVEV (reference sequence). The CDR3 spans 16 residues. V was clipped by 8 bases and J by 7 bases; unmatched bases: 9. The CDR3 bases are TGTGCCAGCGGGACTAGCGGGAGGAGGGGCAATAATGAGCAGTTCTTC. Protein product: CASGTSGRRGNNEQFF.

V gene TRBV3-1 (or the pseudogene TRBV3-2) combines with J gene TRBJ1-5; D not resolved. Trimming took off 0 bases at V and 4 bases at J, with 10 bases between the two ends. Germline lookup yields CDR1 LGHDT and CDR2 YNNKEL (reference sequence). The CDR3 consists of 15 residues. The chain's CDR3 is CASSQDLAENQPQHF. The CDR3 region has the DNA TGTGCCAGCAGCCAAGATCTGGCGGAAAATCAGCCCCAGCATTTT.

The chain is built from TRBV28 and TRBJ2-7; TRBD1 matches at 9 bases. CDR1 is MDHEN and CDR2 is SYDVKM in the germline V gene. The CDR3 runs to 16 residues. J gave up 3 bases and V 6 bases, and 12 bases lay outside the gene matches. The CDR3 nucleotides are TGTGCCAGCAGCTCTCCGGGACAGGGTGCGGGCTACGAGCAGTACTTC. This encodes CASSSPGQGAGYEQYF. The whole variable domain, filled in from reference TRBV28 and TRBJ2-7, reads DVKVTQSSRYLVKRTGEKVFLECVQDMDHENMFWYRQDPGLGLRLIYFSYDVKMKEKGDIPEGYSVSREKKERFSLILESASTNQTSMYLCASSSPGQGAGYEQYFGPGTRLTVT.

The CDR3 coding sequence is TGTGCCAGTAGTACTCGAGGTAGCGGGAGGGACTACGAGCAGTACTTC. This gives the protein CASSTRGSGRDYEQYF. The chain links TRBV19 to TRBJ2-7, with 11 bases that match TRBD2. Germline V CDR1 and CDR2: LNHDA, SQIVND (reference sequence). The CDR3 has 16 amino acids. V shed 4 bases, J shed 3 bases, and the junction held 8 bases outside the gene matches.

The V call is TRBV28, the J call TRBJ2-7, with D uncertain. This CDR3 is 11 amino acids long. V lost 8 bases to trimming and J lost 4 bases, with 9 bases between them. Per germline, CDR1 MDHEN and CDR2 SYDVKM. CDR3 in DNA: TGTGCCAGCTCGAGGCCGTACGAGCAGTACTTC. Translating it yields CASSRPYEQYF.

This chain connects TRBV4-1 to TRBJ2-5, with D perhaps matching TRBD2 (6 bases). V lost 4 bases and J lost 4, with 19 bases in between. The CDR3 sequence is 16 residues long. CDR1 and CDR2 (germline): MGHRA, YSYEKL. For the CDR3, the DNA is TGCGCCAGCAGCCCGGACTATAGAGCGTTACGAGAGACCCAGTACTTC. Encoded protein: CASSPDYRALRETQYF.

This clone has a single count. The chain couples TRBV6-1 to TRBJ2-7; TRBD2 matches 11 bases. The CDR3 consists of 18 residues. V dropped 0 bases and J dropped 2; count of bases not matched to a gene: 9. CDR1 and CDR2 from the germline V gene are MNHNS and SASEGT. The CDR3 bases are TGTGCCAGCAGTGAAGCGGCGGCCGGGACTAGCGGAACCTACGAGCAGTACTTC. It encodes CASSEAAAGTSGTYEQYF.

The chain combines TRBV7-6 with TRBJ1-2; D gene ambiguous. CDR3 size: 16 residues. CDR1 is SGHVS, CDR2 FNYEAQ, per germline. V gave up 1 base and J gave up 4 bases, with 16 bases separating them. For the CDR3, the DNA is TGTGCCAGCAGCTTAGATCCTCGGGAGTTCGGCTATGGCTACACCTTC. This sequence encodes CASSLDPREFGYGYTF.

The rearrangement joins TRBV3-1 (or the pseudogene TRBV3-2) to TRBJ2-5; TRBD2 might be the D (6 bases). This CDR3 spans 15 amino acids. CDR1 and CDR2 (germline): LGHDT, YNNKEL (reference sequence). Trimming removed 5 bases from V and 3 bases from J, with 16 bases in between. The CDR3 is CASSVRWWGEETQYF. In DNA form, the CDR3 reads TGTGCCAGCAGCGTCCGATGGTGGGGGGAAGAGACCCAGTACTTC.

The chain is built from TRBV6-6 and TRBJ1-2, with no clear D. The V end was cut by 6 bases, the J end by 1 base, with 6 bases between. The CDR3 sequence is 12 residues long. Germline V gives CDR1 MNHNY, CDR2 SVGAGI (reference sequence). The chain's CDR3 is CASRQINYGYTF. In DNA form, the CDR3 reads TGTGCCAGCAGGCAGATTAACTATGGCTACACCTTC.

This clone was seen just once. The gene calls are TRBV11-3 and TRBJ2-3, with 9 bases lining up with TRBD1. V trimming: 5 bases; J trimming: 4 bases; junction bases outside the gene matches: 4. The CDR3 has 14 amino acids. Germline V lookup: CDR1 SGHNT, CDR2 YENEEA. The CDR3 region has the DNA TGTGCCAGCAGCCGGGACAGGGCCCCAGATACGCAGTATTTT. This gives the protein CASSRDRAPDTQYF.

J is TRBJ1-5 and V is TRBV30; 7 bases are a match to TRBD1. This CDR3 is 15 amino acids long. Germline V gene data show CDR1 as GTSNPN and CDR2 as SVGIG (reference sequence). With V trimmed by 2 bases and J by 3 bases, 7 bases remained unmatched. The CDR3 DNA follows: TGTGCCTGGAGTATTACTACAGGGGCCAATCAGCCCCAGCATTTT. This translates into CAWSITTGANQPQHF.

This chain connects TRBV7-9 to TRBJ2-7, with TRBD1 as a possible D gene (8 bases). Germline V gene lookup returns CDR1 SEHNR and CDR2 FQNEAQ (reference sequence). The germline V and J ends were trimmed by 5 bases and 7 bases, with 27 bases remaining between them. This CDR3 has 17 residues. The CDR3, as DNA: TGTGCCAGCAGCCCCGGAGGGCCAGGGGGCGCGGGGGATGAGCAGTACTTC. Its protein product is CASSPGGPGGAGDEQYF.

DNA for the CDR3: TGTGCCAGTAGTCGGACAGGGCCAAACACCGGGGAGCTGTTTTTT. Translated: CASSRTGPNTGELFF. This chain uses TRBV19 with TRBJ2-2; 8 bases are a match to TRBD1. Germline CDR1 is LNHDA and CDR2 is SQIVND (reference sequence). The CDR3 has 15 residues. Losses at the gene ends were 5 bases for V and 2 bases for J; bases not matched to a gene: 4.

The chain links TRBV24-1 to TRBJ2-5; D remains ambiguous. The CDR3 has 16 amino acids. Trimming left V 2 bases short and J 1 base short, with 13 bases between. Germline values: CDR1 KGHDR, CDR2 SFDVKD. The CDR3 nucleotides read TGTGCCACCAGTGATTCCCGACACCGGTTCCAAGAGACCCAGTACTTC. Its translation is CATSDSRHRFQETQYF.